This T cell receptor beta chain was found in a study of control samples from healthy donors and cancer patients. This clone came up a few times. Sequenced by immunoSEQ multiplex PCR; TCRdb stores in-frame clones only, minus some. The sample carries about 410,000 clones, around nine tenths recorded once. With 2 bases clipped from V and 2 bases from J, the junction kept 11 bases outside the gene matches. CDR3 length: 18 residues. Looked up from germline, CDR1 is MNHNS and CDR2 is SASEGT. This clonotype was obtained from a middle-aged man with head and neck cancer. The specimen sequenced was PBMCs. The rearrangement links TRBV6-1 to TRBJ1-1, with 10 bases lining up with TRBD1. CDR3 sequence (DNA): TGTGCCAGCAGTGAATTAGGGGACCTGACAGGGGGCAACACTGAAGCTTTCTTT. Its translation: CASSELGDLTGGNTEAFF.